The 9 T cell receptor beta chains given below trace back to one sample, sequenced in a study of CD8 T cells in ankylosing spondylitis. TCRdb re-called the 5' RACE reads through MiXCR, storing one row per CDR3 protein. The repertoire has roughly 68,000 distinct CDR3 sequences, about 6.2% of them found once; the top ten carry roughly 5%. Sequencing used synovial fluid, either unsorted or a sorted T cell fraction (not recorded which). These receptors all come from a male donor with ankylosing spondylitis.

The CDR3 sequence: CASSPTASGKGEQYF. The DNA for the CDR3 is TGTGCCAGCTCACCTACTGCTAGCGGGAAGGGCGAGCAGTACTTC. The V and J genes are TRBV18 and TRBJ2-7; 9 nucleotides line up with TRBD2. This CDR3 is 15 amino acids long. The V gene's germline CDR1 is KGHSH and CDR2 LQKENI. The V segment lost 3 bases and the J segment 6 bases; nucleotides outside the gene matches: 9.

This clonotype was recorded many times. The rearrangement links TRBV29-1 to TRBJ2-1; weak D call: TRBD2 (5 bases). Germline V gene data show CDR1 as SQVTM and CDR2 as ANQGSEA. The CDR3 runs to 14 residues. Trimming removed 2 bases from V and 4 bases from J, with 12 bases in between. The CDR3 DNA follows: TGCAGCGTTGAAAGGTCGGGGTTTTACAATGAGCAGTTCTTC. This encodes CSVERSGFYNEQFF.

This clonotype is termed medium-sized. The chain is built from TRBV12-3 or TRBV12-4 and TRBJ2-2; TRBD1 is a possible D gene (5 bases). CDR3 length equals 15 residues. The V end was cut by 2 bases, the J end by 1 base, with 8 bases between. The CDR3 region has the DNA TGTGCCAGCAGTTTAAGACAGAGGAACACCGGGGAGCTGTTTTTT. This translates into CASSLRQRNTGELFF.

This clonotype appeared many times. The chain recombines TRBV29-1 with TRBJ2-3; D is possibly TRBD2 (6 bases). The V gene's germline CDR1 is SQVTM and CDR2 ANQGSEA. The CDR3 has 14 amino acids. V was trimmed by 7 bases and J by 7 bases, leaving 21 bases between them. The CDR3 is CSAQRRGRSNTQYF. The CDR3 nucleotides read TGCAGCGCTCAAAGGAGAGGGAGGAGTAATACGCAGTATTTT.

This clonotype has ten or more counts. V and J are TRBV6-5 and TRBJ2-1; the D is unclear. The CDR3 covers 16 residues. The V end lost 0 bases, the J end lost 6 bases, and 15 bases lay between the germline ends. The germline V gene encodes CDR1 MNHEY and CDR2 SVGAGI. The CDR3 protein is CASSYSFGSGFNEQFF. Here the CDR3 DNA reads TGTGCCAGCAGTTACTCTTTCGGGTCCGGATTCAATGAGCAGTTCTTC.

The table lists this clonotype with many counts. This CDR3 is CASSLMVSSYNEQFF. Here the CDR3 DNA reads TGTGCCAGCAGCTTAATGGTTAGCTCCTACAATGAGCAGTTCTTC. The V call is TRBV7-3, the J call TRBJ2-1; D uncertain. Deletions cut 1 base from V and 0 bases from J, with 7 bases between. Germline CDR1 is SGHTA and CDR2 is FQGTGA. CDR3 length: 15 residues.

This clonotype was seen a few times. This rearrangement joins TRBV6-1 to TRBJ2-7, with 7 bases matching TRBD1. CDR1 and CDR2 (germline): MNHNS, SASEGT. The length of the CDR3 is 13 residues. Trimming removed 2 bases from V and 9 bases from J; junction bases left unmatched: 7. The CDR3 nucleotides read TGTGCCAGCAGTGAAATGAACAGGGGTGCGCAGTACTTC. It is translated as CASSEMNRGAQYF.

The chain links TRBV18 to TRBJ2-2; D is unclear. V lost 3 bases, J lost 6 bases, and 11 bases lay in between. Germline CDR1 is KGHSH and CDR2 is LQKENI. The CDR3 consists of 14 residues. The CDR3 loop is CASSPQKQAGELFF. The CDR3 region has the DNA TGTGCCAGCTCACCTCAAAAACAAGCCGGGGAGCTGTTTTTT.

This clonotype was picked up many times. The DNA for the CDR3 is TGTGCCAGCAGCTTCGGCGGGAGAAGAGAGACCCAGTACTTC. This encodes CASSFGGRRETQYF. The gene calls are TRBV7-2 and TRBJ2-5; TRBD2 aligns across 7 bases. V dropped 3 bases and J dropped 4; count of bases not matched to a gene: 5. Per germline, CDR1 SGHTA and CDR2 FQGNSA. The CDR3 has 14 amino acids. The variable domain in full, with the rest retrieved from reference TRBV7-2 and TRBJ2-5, is GAGVSQSPSNKVTEKGKDVELRCDPISGHTALYWYRQSLGQGLEFLIYFQGNSAPDKSGLPSDRFSAERTGGSVSTLTIQRTQQEDSAVYLCASSFGGRRETQYFGPGTRLLVL.